The next 3 T cell receptor beta chains were all read from a single sample in a study of blood T cell repertoires in COVID-19. The table came from immunoSEQ multiplex PCR; TCRdb's copy has only in-frame clones and leaves some out. Counted here are around 280,000 clones, 75% to 90% occurring once; the ten biggest clones make up roughly 2%. The sample consisted of peripheral blood. These receptors originate from a woman between 50 and 59 years old who had recovered from COVID-19.

The sample holds a few counts of this clone. The chain links TRBV6-6 to TRBJ2-3, with a possible D match to TRBD2 (5 bases). With 0 bases removed from V and 8 bases from J, the gap between germline ends came to 6 bases. Germline-derived CDR1 and CDR2 are MNHNY and SVGAGI (reference sequence). This CDR3 comprises 12 residues. CDR3 sequence: CASSYSEATQYF. The CDR3 DNA reads as TGTGCCAGCAGTTACTCGGAGGCTACGCAGTATTTT.

V usage is TRBV19 and J usage is TRBJ1-1; no reliable D call. The CDR3 has 15 amino acids. The germline V gene encodes CDR1 LNHDA and CDR2 SQIVND (reference sequence). V lost 1 base to trimming and J lost 0 bases, with 9 bases between them. CDR3 DNA sequence: TGTGCCAGTAGTATAGTAAGGCGGCTGAACACTGAAGCTTTCTTT. Amino acid sequence: CASSIVRRLNTEAFF.

CDR3 nucleotide sequence: TGTGCCAGCAGCCAACCGGGACTACACTACGAGCAGTACTTC. Amino acid sequence: CASSQPGLHYEQYF. The rearrangement uses TRBV13 and TRBJ2-7; 7 positions agree with TRBD2. J was trimmed by 3 bases and V by 5 bases; bases with no gene match: 7. The CDR3 consists of 14 residues. Looked up from germline, CDR1 is PRHDT and CDR2 is FYEKMQ (reference sequence). The whole variable domain, filled in from reference TRBV13 and TRBJ2-7, reads AAGVIQSPRHLIKEKRETATLKCYPIPRHDTVYWYQQGPGQDPQFLISFYEKMQSDKGSIPDRFSAQQFSDYHSELNMSSLELGDSALYFCASSQPGLHYEQYFGPGTRLTVT.